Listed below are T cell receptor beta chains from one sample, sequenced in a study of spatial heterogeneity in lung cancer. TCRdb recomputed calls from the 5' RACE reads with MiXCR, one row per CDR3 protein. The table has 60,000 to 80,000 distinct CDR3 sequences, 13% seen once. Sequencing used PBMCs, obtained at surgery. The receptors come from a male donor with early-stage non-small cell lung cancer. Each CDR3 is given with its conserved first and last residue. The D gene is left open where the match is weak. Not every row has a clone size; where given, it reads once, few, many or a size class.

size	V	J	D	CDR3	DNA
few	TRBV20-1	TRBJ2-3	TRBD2	CSAREALRGERLHTDTQYF	TGCAGTGCTAGAGAAGCCTTGCGGGGGGAGCGCCTACACACAGATACGCAGTATTTT
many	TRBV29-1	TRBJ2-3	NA	CSFSTGSRADTQYF	TGCAGCTTCTCCACCGGGAGTCGGGCAGATACGCAGTATTTT
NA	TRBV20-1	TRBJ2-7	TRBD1	CSASDRGTEQYF	TGCAGTGCCTCGGACAGGGGTACCGAGCAGTACTTC
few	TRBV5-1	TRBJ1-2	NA	CASSPSLGGSPNYGYTF	TGCGCCAGCAGCCCAAGCTTGGGCGGCAGCCCTAACTATGGCTACACCTTC
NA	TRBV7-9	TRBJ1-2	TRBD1	CASTLTGVDGYTF	TGTGCCAGCACCCTAACAGGGGTAGATGGCTACACCTTC
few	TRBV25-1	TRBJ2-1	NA	CASSDPGREQFF	TGTGCCAGCAGTGACCCCGGGCGTGAGCAGTTCTTC
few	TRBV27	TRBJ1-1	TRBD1	CASSLIRQGRLNTEAFF	TGTGCCAGCAGTCTAATTCGACAGGGTCGATTGAACACTGAAGCTTTCTTT
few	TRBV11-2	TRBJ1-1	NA	CASSLGRAGAVAFF	TGTGCCAGCAGCTTAGGACGGGCAGGGGCCGTCGCTTTCTTT
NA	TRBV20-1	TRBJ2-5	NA	CSAWQQETQYF	TGCAGTGCTTGGCAGCAAGAGACCCAGTACTTC
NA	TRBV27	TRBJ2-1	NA	CASTPTLTPSYNEQFF	TGTGCCAGCACTCCTACTCTCACCCCCTCCTACAATGAGCAGTTCTTC
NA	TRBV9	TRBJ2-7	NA	CASSVGLSGNWEQYF	TGTGCCAGCAGCGTAGGCCTTTCAGGGAACTGGGAGCAGTACTTC
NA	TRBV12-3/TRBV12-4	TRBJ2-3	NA	CASSPWASDTQYF	TGTGCCAGCAGTCCCTGGGCGTCGGATACGCAGTATTTT
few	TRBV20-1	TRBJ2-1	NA	CSARATSGFSVNEQFF	TGCAGTGCTAGAGCTACGAGCGGATTCTCGGTAAATGAGCAGTTCTTC
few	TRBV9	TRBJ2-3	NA	CASSVDGLSTDTQYF	TGTGCCAGCAGCGTAGACGGGCTAAGCACAGATACGCAGTATTTT
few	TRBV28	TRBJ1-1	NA	CASSLAVEAFF	TGTGCCAGCAGTTTAGCCGTTGAGGCTTTCTTT
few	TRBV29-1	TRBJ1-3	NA	CSVERQSGNTIYF	TGCAGCGTCGAGAGACAGTCTGGAAACACCATATATTTT
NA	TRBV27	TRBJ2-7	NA	CASSLYAGRYEQYF	TGTGCCAGCAGTTTATACGCAGGGAGGTACGAGCAGTACTTC
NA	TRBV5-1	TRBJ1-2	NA	CASSLADSSYGYTF	TGCGCCAGCAGCTTGGCCGACAGTTCCTATGGCTACACCTTC
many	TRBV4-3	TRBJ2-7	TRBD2	CASSQDRGSGAYEQYF	TGCGCCAGCAGCCAAGATCGGGGTAGCGGGGCCTACGAGCAGTACTTC
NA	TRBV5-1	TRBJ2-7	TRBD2	CASSSSSIAGQPTNF	TGCGCCAGCAGCTCTTCGTCGATAGCGGGGCAGCCTACCAACTTC
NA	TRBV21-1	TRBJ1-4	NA	CASSKEFSDRGDEKLFF	TGTGCCAGCAGCAAAGAATTTTCAGACAGGGGCGACGAAAAACTGTTTTTT
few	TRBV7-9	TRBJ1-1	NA	CASSLVGEAFF	TGTGCCAGCAGCTTAGTTGGCGAAGCTTTCTTT
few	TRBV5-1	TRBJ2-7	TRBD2	CASSPGTSGSSYEQYF	TGCGCCAGCAGCCCTGGGACTAGCGGGAGCTCCTACGAGCAGTACTTC
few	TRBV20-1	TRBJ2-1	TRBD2	CSARDPSAGGIGEQFF	TGCAGTGCTAGAGATCCATCCGCGGGAGGGATTGGAGAGCAGTTCTTC
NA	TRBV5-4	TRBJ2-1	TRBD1	CASSLGGQEYNEQFF	TGTGCCAGCAGCTTGGGGGGACAGGAGTACAATGAGCAGTTCTTC
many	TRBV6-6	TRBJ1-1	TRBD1	CASSSPRGQSRTEAFF	TGTGCCAGCAGTTCGCCCAGGGGGCAATCGAGAACTGAAGCTTTCTTT
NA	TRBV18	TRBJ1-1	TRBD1	CASSPLLGDSEAFF	TGTGCCAGCTCACCCCTGTTGGGGGACAGTGAAGCTTTCTTT
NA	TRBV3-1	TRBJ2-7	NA	CASSRRTQVAGEQYF	TGTGCCAGCAGCCGAAGAACACAGGTGGCGGGTGAGCAGTACTTC
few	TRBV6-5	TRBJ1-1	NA	CASSYGRTEAFF	TGTGCCAGCAGTTATGGACGGACTGAAGCTTTCTTT
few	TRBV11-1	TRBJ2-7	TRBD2	CASSQPGLGNEQYF	TGTGCCAGCAGCCAACCGGGACTAGGTAACGAGCAGTACTTC
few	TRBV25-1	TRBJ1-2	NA	CATIGPHYGYTF	TGTGCCACCATCGGGCCCCACTATGGCTACACCTTC
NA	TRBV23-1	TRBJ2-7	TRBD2	CASSQSYGRAGGTGEQYF	TGCGCCAGCAGTCAATCATACGGGCGAGCGGGAGGGACCGGCGAGCAGTACTTC
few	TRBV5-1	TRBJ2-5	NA	CASSLYRTSQETQYF	TGCGCCAGCAGCTTGTACAGAACCAGCCAAGAGACCCAGTACTTC
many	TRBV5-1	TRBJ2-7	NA	CASSLDVMFYEQYF	TGCGCCAGCAGCTTGGACGTTATGTTCTACGAGCAGTACTTC
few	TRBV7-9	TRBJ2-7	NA	CASSDGYEQYF	TGTGCCAGCAGCGACGGATACGAGCAGTACTTC
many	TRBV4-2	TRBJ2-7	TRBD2	CASSQDVRTSPLAEQYF	TGTGCCAGCAGCCAAGATGTTAGGACTAGCCCCCTAGCCGAGCAGTACTTC
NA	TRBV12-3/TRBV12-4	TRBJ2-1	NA	CASSQNEQFF	TGTGCCAGCAGCCAAAATGAGCAGTTCTTC
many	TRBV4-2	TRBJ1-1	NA	CASSQAGLGDTEAFF	TGTGCCAGCAGCCAAGCAGGGTTGGGGGACACTGAAGCTTTCTTT
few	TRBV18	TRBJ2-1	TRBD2	CASSPSGSGTSGSNEQFF	TGTGCCAGCTCACCTTCCGGCAGCGGGACTAGCGGGAGCAATGAGCAGTTCTTC
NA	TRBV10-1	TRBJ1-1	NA	CASSEAGTYTEAFF	TGCGCCAGCAGTGAGGCAGGGACGTACACTGAAGCTTTCTTT
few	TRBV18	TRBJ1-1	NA	CASSPDSLLNTEAFF	TGTGCCAGCTCACCGGACAGTCTTTTGAACACTGAAGCTTTCTTT
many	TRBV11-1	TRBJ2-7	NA	CASSLDLYEQYF	TGTGCCAGCAGCTTAGATTTATACGAGCAGTACTTC
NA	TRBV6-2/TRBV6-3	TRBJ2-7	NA	CASSYSPGKTYEQYF	TGTGCCAGCAGTTACTCACCCGGGAAGACCTACGAGCAGTACTTC
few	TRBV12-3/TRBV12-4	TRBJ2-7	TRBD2	CASSPPSGRGYEQYF	TGTGCCAGCAGTCCCCCTAGCGGGAGGGGGTACGAGCAGTACTTC
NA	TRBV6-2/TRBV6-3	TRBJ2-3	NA	CASSLNGPIGTDTQYF	TGTGCCAGCAGCCTTAATGGCCCGATTGGCACAGATACGCAGTATTTT
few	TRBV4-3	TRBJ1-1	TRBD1	CASSQVLTGRAFF	TGCGCCAGCAGCCAAGTTCTGACAGGGAGAGCTTTCTTT